Sequencing of this TCR beta chain was carried out in a study of OX40 agonist ivuxolimab in advanced cancers. Overall study context: Of the patients, three showed partial responses, one with hepatocellular carcinoma and two with cutaneous melanoma. Study results and limitations: Some nonresponders also had low normalized T-cell clonal expansion. CD4+ T cells averaged fewer expanded clones than CD8+ T cells. There was clonal expansion of CD4+ and CD8+ blood T cells by week 6 at 0.1 to 3.0 mg/kg.

V was pared by 5 bases and J by 0 bases, with 6 bases of the junction left unmatched. This CDR3 is 16 amino acids long. A remark on this clone: Its target is unknown.

Only in-frame clones appear in the TCRdb table, and some are missing; sequencing was by immunoSEQ multiplex PCR. The sample includes roughly 90,000 clones, about 87% seen only once; the top ten take 0.7% to 1%. The chain joins TRBV23-1 to TRBJ1-3; 8 positions agree with TRBD1. TRBV23-1 carries the ORF label, with uncertain function. Sequencing used CD4+ or CD8+ T cells sorted from blood, obtained in a trial of the OX40 agonist ivuxolimab. The sequence was obtained from an adult with an advanced solid tumor such as melanoma, head and neck, liver or kidney cancer. This CDR3 reads CASSRTGLTSGNTIYF. The CDR3, as DNA: TGCGCCAGCAGTAGGACAGGGTTAACCTCTGGAAACACCATATATTTT.